What follows are 30 T cell receptor beta chains derived from one specimen sequenced in a study of control samples from healthy donors and cancer patients. Here immunoSEQ multiplex PCR was the method, and the copy in TCRdb shows in-frame clones only, minus some. The table has about 150,000 clones, 91% seen once; the top ten hold 2%. The sequenced material came from blood. The receptors derive from a woman aged 40-49 years in good health.

This sequence joins TRBV6-1 and TRBJ1-1; D is undetermined. Looked up from germline, CDR1 is MNHNS and CDR2 is SASEGT. V was pared by 2 bases and J by 8 bases, with 12 bases between. The CDR3 sequence is 13 residues long. The CDR3 spells CASSESQSIEAFF. For the CDR3, the DNA is TGTGCCAGCAGTGAAAGTCAGTCTATCGAAGCTTTCTTT.

The V gene is TRBV7-2, the J gene TRBJ1-5, with D tentatively TRBD1 (5 bases). With 6 bases removed from V and 6 bases from J, the gap between germline ends came to 18 bases. This CDR3 has 15 amino acids. The V gene's germline CDR1 is SGHTA and CDR2 FQGNSA. This chain's CDR3 is CASSPTDGGTQPQHF. CDR3 nucleotide sequence: TGTGCCAGCAGTCCTACAGACGGGGGAACTCAGCCCCAGCATTTT.

This sequence joins TRBV15 and TRBJ1-1, with D unclear. Germline V gives CDR1 LNHNV, CDR2 YYDKDF (reference sequence). Trimming stripped 0 bases from V and 0 bases from J, with 8 bases between. The CDR3 loop spans 15 amino acids. CDR3 nucleotide sequence: TGTGCCACCAGCAGAGAGCGACGGTTGAACACTGAAGCTTTCTTT. Its translation: CATSRERRLNTEAFF.

This clone came up once. The CDR3 nucleotides are TGTGCCAGCAAAGCACAGGGTAGGAACACTGAAGCTTTCTTT. Translating gives CASKAQGRNTEAFF. The chain couples TRBV6-5 to TRBJ1-1; D might be TRBD1 (6 bases). V was shortened by 7 bases and J by 1 base, with 13 bases between the two germline ends. Per germline, CDR1 MNHEY and CDR2 SVGAGI. The CDR3 sequence is 14 residues long.

This sequence joins TRBV5-1 and TRBJ2-3; D remains unclear. Germline V gives CDR1 SGHRS, CDR2 YFSETQ. This CDR3 region has 12 residues. V lost 5 bases, J lost 2 bases, and 6 bases lay in between. CDR3 residues: CASRQNTDTQYF. The CDR3 DNA sequence: TGCGCCAGCAGGCAGAACACAGATACGCAGTATTTT. Together with reference TRBV5-1 and TRBJ2-3, the CDR3 gives the full variable domain: KAGVTQTPRYLIKTRGQQVTLSCSPISGHRSVSWYQQTPGQGLQFLFEYFSETQRNKGNFPGRFSGRQFSNSRSEMNVSTLELGDSALYLCASRQNTDTQYFGPGTRLTVL.

This clone was counted a few times. CDR3 in amino acids: CASRTTGGKTEAFF. The CDR3 bases are TGTGCCAGCAGGACAACAGGGGGGAAAACTGAAGCTTTCTTT. The rearrangement uses TRBV5-4 and TRBJ1-1; TRBD1 aligns across 8 bases. The V gene end was trimmed by 5 bases and the J gene end by 5 bases; junction bases not matched to a gene: 8. CDR3 size: 14 residues. CDR1 is SGHNT and CDR2 is YYREEE in the germline V gene (reference sequence). Combining the CDR3 with reference TRBV5-4 and TRBJ1-1 gives the whole variable domain ETGVTQSPTHLIKTRGQQVTLRCSSQSGHNTVSWYQQALGQGPQFIFQYYREEENGRGNFPPRFSGLQFPNYSSELNVNALELDDSALYLCASRTTGGKTEAFFGQGTRLTVV.

Turning to this clone: Relative to the germline gene, one junction end is altered; a read error may explain this. Other DNA sequences in the sample encode the same CDR3. The gene calls are TRBV20-1 and TRBJ2-7; D unresolved. CDR3 size: 11 residues. From germline, CDR1 is DFQATT and CDR2 SNEGSKA (reference sequence). The DNA of the CDR3 is TGCAGTGCAAGCTCGTCGGACGAGCAATACTTC. Its protein is CSASSSDEQYF.

To note about this clone: This CDR3 is also generated by other DNA sequences in the sample. The CDR3 DNA is TGTGCCAGCAGCTTAGCATGGGAGCAGTACTTC. Residues: CASSLAWEQYF. The chain links TRBV11-2 to TRBJ2-7, with D unclear. There are 11 residues in the CDR3. Trimming pared 1 base from V and 7 bases from J, leaving 5 bases between. Germline CDR1 SGHAT, CDR2 FQNNGV.

This chain connects TRBV29-1 to TRBJ2-3; the D gene is possibly TRBD1 (7 bases). Trimming removed 8 bases from V and 2 bases from J, with 11 bases in between. The germline V gene has CDR1 SQVTM and CDR2 ANQGSEA. CDR3 size: 12 residues. The CDR3 spells CSSRGDTDTQYF. In DNA form, the CDR3 reads TGCAGCTCCAGGGGGGACACAGATACGCAGTATTTT.

The chain has TRBV19 and TRBJ1-4, with D tentatively TRBD1 (5 bases). The CDR3 is 17 residues long. The V and J ends lost 6 bases and 4 bases respectively, with 21 bases between them. CDR1 LNHDA and CDR2 SQIVND come from the germline V gene (reference sequence). The CDR3 loop is CASRGTHTTILNEKLFF. In DNA form, the CDR3 reads TGTGCCAGTAGAGGGACTCATACTACAATACTTAATGAAAAACTGTTTTTT.

The rearrangement uses TRBV11-3 and TRBJ2-2; weak D call: TRBD2 (6 bases). CDR1 is SGHNT, CDR2 YENEEA, per germline. The V gene lost 5 bases and the J gene lost 4 bases, with 17 bases spanning the gap. The CDR3 has 16 amino acids. CDR3 nucleotide sequence: TGTGCCAGCAGCCTCGGCGGGCGGCGGGGCACCGGGGAGCTGTTTTTT. Translated: CASSLGGRRGTGELFF.

The genes are TRBV5-1 and TRBJ1-1; D possibly corresponds to TRBD1 (5 bases). This CDR3 is 13 amino acids long. V was trimmed by 0 bases and J by 7 bases, leaving 10 bases between them. Germline V gene data show CDR1 as SGHRS and CDR2 as YFSETQ. CDR3 sequence: CASSLAGTGEAFF. The CDR3 coding sequence is TGCGCCAGCAGCTTGGCGGGGACCGGTGAAGCTTTCTTT.

The CDR3 DNA follows: TGTGCCAGCAGCGCACTAGCGCCCTACAATGAGCAGTTCTTC. It translates to CASSALAPYNEQFF. The rearrangement uses TRBV5-5 and TRBJ2-1, with 7 bases aligning to TRBD2. The CDR3 length is 14 residues. V lost 4 bases to trimming and J lost 2 bases; unmatched junction nucleotides: 3. Germline V gene sequence: CDR1 SGHKS, CDR2 YYEKEE (reference sequence).

The chain is built from TRBV21-1 and TRBJ1-1; the D segment call TRBD1 is taken from the table without a DNA check. TRBV21-1 is a pseudogene locus. The CDR3 extends over 18 amino acids. In nucleotides, the CDR3 is TGTGCCAGCAGCAAACTTATAGAAGGGCGACAGGGGAGCACTGAAGCTTTCTTT. The encoded protein is CASSKLIEGRQGSTEAFF.

The J gene is TRBJ2-2, the V gene TRBV6-5, with D possibly matching TRBD1 (6 bases). The V gene lost 2 bases and the J gene lost 8 bases, with 15 bases spanning the gap. The CDR3 has 15 amino acids. Germline assignment: CDR1 MNHEY and CDR2 SVGAGI. The DNA of the CDR3 is TGTGCCAGCAGTTACACAGGGCCGGGCGTAGGGGAGCTGTTTTTT. As protein: CASSYTGPGVGELFF.

This chain connects TRBV7-9 to TRBJ2-2; D may be TRBD1 (6 bases). V lost 7 bases, J lost 2 bases, and 20 bases lay in between. Germline CDR1 and CDR2: SEHNR and FQNEAQ (reference sequence). The CDR3 loop spans 17 amino acids. CDR3 DNA: TGTGCCAGCACCCTGGACAGTATGGGATTAAACACCGGGGAGCTGTTTTTT. This translates into CASTLDSMGLNTGELFF.

The table lists this clone with a few counts. The rearrangement joins TRBV5-1 to TRBJ1-3, with D hard to call. Germline V gene lookup returns CDR1 SGHRS and CDR2 YFSETQ. Trimming removed 2 bases from V and 5 bases from J, with 14 bases in between. CDR3 length: 15 amino acids. CDR3 in amino acids: CASSFDIPRRNTIYF. Here the CDR3 DNA reads TGCGCCAGCAGCTTTGACATCCCACGTCGAAACACCATATATTTT.

This chain connects TRBV27 to TRBJ1-2; D is unclear. Germline V gene data show CDR1 as MNHEY and CDR2 as SMNVEV (reference sequence). There are 13 residues in the CDR3. Trimming stripped 0 bases from V and 5 bases from J, with 7 bases between. CDR3 bases: TGTGCCAGCAGTTTATCAAAGAGTTATGGCTACACCTTC. Translating it yields CASSLSKSYGYTF.

V is TRBV2 and J is TRBJ2-7, with 7 bases lining up with TRBD2. The CDR3 is made up of 15 amino acids. The germline V gene encodes CDR1 SNHLY and CDR2 FYNNEI. V dropped 3 bases and J dropped 1; count of bases not matched to a gene: 6. The DNA of the CDR3 is TGTGCCAGCAGTGAGTGGGAGGGTAGATCCTACGAGCAGTACTTC. This encodes CASSEWEGRSYEQYF.

The V call is TRBV3-1 (or the pseudogene TRBV3-2), the J call TRBJ2-3; 10 bases are a match to TRBD2. Trimming at V came to 6 bases and at J to 2 bases, leaving 5 bases not matched to a gene. Germline assignment: CDR1 LGHDT and CDR2 YNNKEL (reference sequence). CDR3 length: 15 residues. CDR3 amino acids: CASRLSGGYTDTQYF. The CDR3 DNA follows: TGTGCCAGCAGACTTAGCGGGGGGTACACAGATACGCAGTATTTT.

The chain combines TRBV5-1 with TRBJ2-6, with D possibly being TRBD1 (6 bases). CDR1 is SGHRS, CDR2 YFSETQ, per germline. The CDR3 is made up of 18 amino acids. V was shortened by 0 bases and J by 0 bases, with 13 bases between the two germline ends. The CDR3 region is CASSLGQDAYSGANVLTF. The CDR3 bases are TGCGCCAGCAGCTTGGGACAGGATGCTTACTCTGGGGCCAACGTCCTGACTTTC.

V usage is TRBV6-1 and J usage is TRBJ2-3, with D perhaps TRBD2 (6 bases). CDR3 length: 14 amino acids. Germline CDR1 reads MNHNS; CDR2 reads SASEGT. V was clipped by 0 bases and J by 6 bases, with 10 bases between them. CDR3 DNA: TGTGCCAGCAGTGAAGCGACGACTAGGGATACGCAGTATTTT. This translates into CASSEATTRDTQYF.

This chain uses TRBV6-5 with TRBJ1-1, with D perhaps TRBD1 (6 bases). V was clipped by 8 bases and J by 11 bases, with 27 bases between them. The CDR3 has 15 residues. The V gene's germline CDR1 is MNHEY and CDR2 SVGAGI. The CDR3 reads CASRPAAGTPLGAFF. In nucleotides, the CDR3 is TGTGCCAGCCGACCTGCCGCCGGGACACCCCTCGGGGCTTTCTTT.

The chain combines TRBV3-1 (or the pseudogene TRBV3-2) with TRBJ1-1; D gene unclear. Germline V gene lookup returns CDR1 LGHDT and CDR2 YNNKEL (reference sequence). Trimming removed 4 bases from V and 8 bases from J, with 14 bases in between. The CDR3 runs to 13 residues. Here the CDR3 DNA reads TGTGCCAGCAGCCCCCTTCCAAACAGAGAAGCTTTCTTT. This translates into CASSPLPNREAFF.

This clone was detected once. The CDR3 nucleotides read TGTGCCAGCAGCTTGCCGGAGGGACTAGCGAACACCGGGGAGCTGTTTTTT. It codes for CASSLPEGLANTGELFF. This rearrangement joins TRBV5-8 to TRBJ2-2, with 8 bases lining up with TRBD2. Trimming cost V 1 base and J 0 bases; bases outside gene matches: 5. Germline V CDR1 and CDR2: SGHTS, YDEGEE. The CDR3 is 17 amino acids.

This clone was seen only once. The rearrangement joins TRBV27 to TRBJ2-2; D is unresolved. V lost 3 bases and J 4 bases, leaving 12 bases between the germline ends. Germline CDR1 and CDR2: MNHEY and SMNVEV (reference sequence). The CDR3 totals 15 residues. The CDR3 here is CASSLPRTRTGELFF. The CDR3 DNA is TGTGCCAGCAGTTTGCCGCGGACCCGCACCGGGGAGCTGTTTTTT.

This chain uses TRBV5-1 with TRBJ1-2, with a possible D match to TRBD1 (6 bases). The CDR3 consists of 11 residues. Trimming removed 7 bases from V and 6 bases from J, with 10 bases in between. Germline V gene sequence: CDR1 SGHRS, CDR2 YFSETQ. CDR3 in DNA: TGCGCCAGCGGGAACAGGGATGGCTACACCTTC. Translated, it gives CASGNRDGYTF.

The chain employs TRBV5-1 and TRBJ2-5; 16 bases are shared with TRBD2. Germline CDR1 and CDR2: SGHRS and YFSETQ. The CDR3 spans 17 residues. The V gene end was trimmed by 5 bases and the J gene end by 3 bases; junction bases not matched to a gene: 7. CDR3 nucleotide sequence: TGCGCCAGCAGGGCCGGGACTAGCGGGGGGGCCGAAGAGACCCAGTACTTC. This translates into CASRAGTSGGAEETQYF. The variable domain in full, with the rest retrieved from reference TRBV5-1 and TRBJ2-5, is KAGVTQTPRYLIKTRGQQVTLSCSPISGHRSVSWYQQTPGQGLQFLFEYFSETQRNKGNFPGRFSGRQFSNSRSEMNVSTLELGDSALYLCASRAGTSGGAEETQYFGPGTRLLVL.

This clone was observed a few times. The gene calls are TRBV6-1 and TRBJ2-7; 7 nucleotides match TRBD1. The CDR3 runs 15 residues. V lost 0 bases to trimming and J lost 0 bases; unmatched junction nucleotides: 2. Germline V gene data show CDR1 as MNHNS and CDR2 as SASEGT. The CDR3 nucleotides read TGTGCCAGCAGTGAAGCGAGGGACAGCTCCTACGAGCAGTACTTC. Translating it yields CASSEARDSSYEQYF.

This clone has a single count. The chain carries TRBV12-2 and TRBJ1-1. TRBV12-2 is annotated as a pseudogene. The CDR3 loop spans 12 amino acids. CDR3 protein: CASRLSDTEAFF. DNA for the CDR3: TGTGCAAGTCGCCTGTCCGACACTGAAGCTTTCTTT.